A single sample gave rise to the 29 T cell receptor beta chains below, sequenced in a study of blood T cell repertoires in COVID-19. Clones were read by immunoSEQ multiplex PCR, and TCRdb kept only the in-frame ones, dropping some. The sample contains some 98,000 clones, around 82% of which appear only once. The sequenced sample consisted of peripheral blood. All receptors derive from a man aged 65 to 85 with active or convalescent COVID-19.

This clone was detected only once. This CDR3 reads CASSPAGPYNEQFF. The CDR3 coding sequence is TGTGCCAGCAGTCCAGCGGGGCCTTACAATGAGCAGTTCTTC. The chain is built from TRBV27 and TRBJ2-1; 7 nucleotides agree with TRBD2. Germline trimming cut 5 bases from V and 4 bases from J; bases unmatched to any gene: 5. The germline V gene has CDR1 MNHEY and CDR2 SMNVEV (reference sequence). The CDR3 runs to 14 residues.

The chain has TRBV11-2 and TRBJ2-1; D not certain. V was trimmed by 8 bases and J by 5 bases, leaving 16 bases between them. Germline lookup yields CDR1 SGHAT and CDR2 FQNNGV. This CDR3 region has 14 residues. The CDR3 coding sequence is TGTGCCAGCCCTACCCTTGCTCAGGACAATGAGCAGTTCTTC. Protein product: CASPTLAQDNEQFF.

This clone was observed a few times. Compared with germline, one end of the junction differs, possibly owing to a read error. This chain joins TRBV11-2 and TRBJ2-3, with TRBD2 matching over 7 bases. This CDR3 contains 15 residues. Germline loops: CDR1 SGHAT, CDR2 FQNNGV. The CDR3 loop is CASSPLRGTPETQYF. CDR3 DNA: TGTGCCAGCAGCCCCCTGCGGGGGACCCCAGAGACGCAGTATTTT.

Regarding this clone: This same CDR3 is encoded by further DNA sequences in the sample. This rearrangement joins TRBV10-3 to TRBJ2-7, with D perhaps TRBD1 (5 bases). The CDR3 consists of 12 residues. Germline CDR1 is ENHRY and CDR2 is SYGVKD. Trimming removed 6 bases from V and 0 bases from J, with 6 bases in between. The CDR3 region is CAIRRGSYEQYF. CDR3 bases: TGTGCCATCAGAAGGGGCTCCTACGAGCAGTACTTC.

Note on this clone: The sample carries other DNA sequences with the same CDR3. This sequence joins TRBV4-3 and TRBJ1-2; tentatively, D is TRBD1 (6 bases). CDR1 and CDR2 (germline): LGHNA, YSLEER. Trimming took 1 base from V and 0 from J, leaving 6 bases between them. The CDR3 loop spans 14 amino acids. In DNA, the CDR3 is TGCGCCAGCAGCCAAGGACAGGCTAACTATGGCTACACCTTC. Translation gives CASSQGQANYGYTF.

The chain recombines TRBV6-5 with TRBJ2-3; 8 bases agree with TRBD1. V shed 5 bases, J shed 3 bases, and the junction held 7 bases outside the gene matches. CDR1 and CDR2 from the germline V gene are MNHEY and SVGAGI. CDR3 length: 15 amino acids. The chain's CDR3 is CASSPRTGPTDTQYF. In nucleotides, the CDR3 is TGTGCCAGCAGTCCCCGGACAGGGCCGACAGATACGCAGTATTTT.

As DNA, the CDR3 is TGTGCCAGCAGCGACTCGGACTTCAGCTATGGCTACACCTTC. Encoded protein: CASSDSDFSYGYTF. This chain joins TRBV6-5 and TRBJ1-2; D is undetermined. Per germline, CDR1 MNHEY and CDR2 SVGAGI. V was clipped by 6 bases and J by 4 bases, with 15 bases between them. CDR3 length: 14 amino acids.

J is TRBJ1-6 and V is TRBV3-1 (or the pseudogene TRBV3-2); D gene uncertain. Trimming took off 3 bases at V and 10 bases at J, with 13 bases between the two ends. The germline gives CDR1 LGHDT, CDR2 YNNKEL (reference sequence). There are 14 residues in the CDR3. CDR3 nucleotide sequence: TGTGCCAGCAGCCATGTGACTGCCCGATCACCCCTCCACTTT. The encoded protein is CASSHVTARSPLHF.

The J gene is TRBJ1-5, the V gene TRBV7-2, with a possible D match to TRBD1 (5 bases). Germline-derived CDR1 and CDR2 are SGHTA and FQGNSA. This CDR3 region has 14 residues. Trimming pared 2 bases from V and 3 bases from J, leaving 8 bases between. This chain's CDR3 is CASSLQGSNQPQHF. The CDR3 DNA follows: TGTGCCAGCAGCTTACAGGGATCCAATCAGCCCCAGCATTTT.

The chain joins TRBV4-1 to TRBJ2-7; a possible D gene is TRBD1 (8 bases). CDR3 length: 17 residues. V gave up 0 bases and J gave up 4 bases, with 19 bases separating them. Germline V CDR1 and CDR2: MGHRA, YSYEKL. The CDR3 loop reads CASSQDQGAGVRYEQYF. CDR3 bases: TGCGCCAGCAGCCAAGACCAGGGGGCGGGGGTTCGGTACGAGCAGTACTTC.

The chain is built from TRBV6-6 and TRBJ1-1, with D possibly being TRBD1 (6 bases). Between the trimmed V and J ends, which lost 4 bases and 11 bases, there was a span of 14 bases. Germline CDR1 and CDR2: MNHNY and SVGAGI (reference sequence). The CDR3 extends over 12 amino acids. The CDR3 spells CASSSGERAAFF. DNA for the CDR3: TGTGCCAGCAGTTCAGGGGAACGGGCCGCTTTCTTT.

This chain connects TRBV4-1 to TRBJ1-5; D not certain. The germline CDR1 and CDR2 sequences are MGHRA and YSYEKL. Trimming removed 0 bases from V and 3 bases from J, with 12 bases in between. CDR3 size: 16 residues. The CDR3 reads CASSQDFSLSNQPQHF. The CDR3 DNA reads TGCGCCAGCAGCCAAGATTTTTCCCTATCCAATCAGCCCCAGCATTTT.

This clone was picked up a small number of times. The chain recombines TRBV12-3 or TRBV12-4 with TRBJ2-1; D is unclear. V lost 5 bases to trimming and J lost 8 bases, with 13 bases between them. The CDR3 runs 13 residues. CDR3 DNA: TGTGCCAGCAGTCCCCAGCGCGCACATGAGCAGTTCTTC. Its translation is CASSPQRAHEQFF.

V is TRBV27 and J is TRBJ1-4; D perhaps matches TRBD1 (6 bases). Trimming took 6 bases from V and 7 from J, leaving 9 bases between them. The CDR3 runs 12 residues. Germline V lookup: CDR1 MNHEY, CDR2 SMNVEV (reference sequence). The CDR3 DNA follows: TGTGCCAGCAGGACAGGCCCTGAAAAACTGTTTTTT. This sequence encodes CASRTGPEKLFF.

The chain employs TRBV14 and TRBJ2-3, with 11 positions matching TRBD2. Germline trimming cut 11 bases from V and 5 bases from J; bases unmatched to any gene: 15. The CDR3 sequence is 16 residues long. The germline CDR1 and CDR2 sequences are SGHDN and FVKESK. CDR3 in amino acids: CASSRLAGNQRDTQYF. The CDR3 DNA follows: TGTGCCTCCAGCCGACTAGCGGGGAATCAAAGAGATACGCAGTATTTT.

Worth noting for this clone: This same CDR3 is encoded by further DNA sequences in the sample. This chain links TRBV5-1 with TRBJ1-6; D ambiguous. The V end lost 0 bases, the J end lost 5 bases, and 6 bases lay between the germline ends. This CDR3 comprises 14 residues. CDR1 is SGHRS, CDR2 YFSETQ, per germline. The chain's CDR3 is CASSLGQDNSPLHF. The CDR3 DNA follows: TGCGCCAGCAGCTTGGGTCAGGATAATTCACCCCTCCACTTT.

V is TRBV7-8 and J is TRBJ2-1, with TRBD2 identical over 9 bases. The CDR3 has 17 residues. Germline V gene sequence: CDR1 SGHVS, CDR2 FQNEAQ. V trimming: 2 bases; J trimming: 4 bases; junction bases outside the gene matches: 9. In nucleotides, the CDR3 is TGTGCCAGCAGCTTATCGGCTAGCGGGGTGTTGTACAATGAGCAGTTCTTC. Protein product: CASSLSASGVLYNEQFF.

The V and J genes are TRBV12-3 or TRBV12-4 and TRBJ2-7; D might be TRBD2 (6 bases). The CDR3 is 13 residues long. Trimming removed 6 bases from V and 6 bases from J, with 15 bases in between. The CDR3, as DNA: TGTGCCAGCAGCCCCGCCGGAGCGGGCGAGCAGTACTTC. Encoded protein: CASSPAGAGEQYF.

V gene TRBV15 combines with J gene TRBJ2-1, with D uncertain. The V gene lost 6 bases and the J gene lost 4 bases, with 10 bases spanning the gap. The CDR3 extends over 13 amino acids. Germline V gene data show CDR1 as LNHNV and CDR2 as YYDKDF (reference sequence). The CDR3 here is CATRRTGYNEQFF. The CDR3 coding sequence is TGTGCCACCAGACGCACCGGTTACAATGAGCAGTTCTTC.

This clone came up once. V usage is TRBV12-3 or TRBV12-4 and J usage is TRBJ1-5, with D hard to call. Trimming cost V 6 bases and J 4 bases, with 7 bases left between them. The CDR3 length is 12 residues. The CDR3 is CASSRLNQPQHF. The CDR3 DNA follows: TGTGCCAGCAGCCGTCTTAATCAGCCCCAGCATTTT.

A few counts support this clone. The V gene is TRBV19, the J gene TRBJ1-1; TRBD1 matches at 7 bases. The CDR3 is made up of 14 amino acids. V dropped 3 bases and J dropped 6; count of bases not matched to a gene: 7. Looked up from germline, CDR1 is LNHDA and CDR2 is SQIVND (reference sequence). CDR3 residues: CASSIPYRGAEAFF. The CDR3 DNA reads as TGTGCCAGTAGTATTCCTTACAGGGGCGCTGAAGCTTTCTTT.

This chain uses TRBV19 with TRBJ1-1, with TRBD1 as a possible D gene (6 bases). Trimming pared 7 bases from V and 3 bases from J, leaving 12 bases between. Germline-derived CDR1 and CDR2 are LNHDA and SQIVND (reference sequence). This CDR3 is built from 13 residues. CDR3 in DNA: TGTGCCAGTAAGGAGGACAGTTACACTGAAGCTTTCTTT. Protein: CASKEDSYTEAFF.

The chain carries TRBV27 and TRBJ1-5; 8 bases match TRBD1. V trimming: 4 bases; J trimming: 7 bases; junction bases outside the gene matches: 6. CDR1 is MNHEY, CDR2 SMNVEV, per germline (reference sequence). CDR3 size: 14 residues. CDR3 loop: CASSSGQGWQPQHF. DNA for the CDR3: TGTGCCAGCAGTTCCGGACAGGGTTGGCAGCCCCAGCATTTT.

Only a few counts were recorded for this clone. This chain connects TRBV19 to TRBJ2-7, with TRBD2 matching over 7 bases. This CDR3 has 15 residues. Trimming removed 3 bases from V and 6 bases from J; junction bases left unmatched: 11. Germline CDR1 LNHDA, CDR2 SQIVND (reference sequence). This CDR3 reads CASSIIEGGRGEQYF. The CDR3 nucleotides are TGTGCCAGTAGTATCATTGAGGGAGGGAGAGGCGAGCAGTACTTC.

The rearrangement uses TRBV7-6 and TRBJ2-1, with a tentative D call TRBD2 (7 bases). Germline V gene sequence: CDR1 SGHVS, CDR2 FNYEAQ. The CDR3 length is 15 residues. Deletions cut 1 base from V and 4 bases from J, with 11 bases between. As DNA, the CDR3 is TGTGCCAGCAGCTTAGAAGGGGGGGGATACAATGAGCAGTTCTTC. The encoded protein is CASSLEGGGYNEQFF.

Concerning this clone itself: Distinct nucleotide sequences in the sample also encode this CDR3. The CDR3 spells CASSLRNTEAFF. CDR3 DNA sequence: TGTGCCAGCAGCCTCAGAAACACTGAAGCTTTCTTT. V is TRBV11-2 and J is TRBJ1-1; D gene unclear. This CDR3 has 12 residues. CDR1 is SGHAT, CDR2 FQNNGV, per germline. V shed 5 bases and J shed 2 bases, with 6 bases lying between them.

Written as DNA, the CDR3 is TGTGCCAGCAGTTACTCGCCGGGATATGAGCAGTTCTTC. Protein: CASSYSPGYEQFF. The chain is built from TRBV6-5 and TRBJ2-1; a possible D gene is TRBD2 (5 bases). CDR1 and CDR2 (germline): MNHEY, SVGAGI. The CDR3 extends over 13 amino acids. V lost 0 bases and J 8 bases, leaving 8 bases between the germline ends.

The chain has TRBV11-2 and TRBJ2-5; D gene unclear. With 5 bases removed from V and 2 bases from J, the gap between germline ends came to 12 bases. The CDR3 runs to 14 residues. Germline assignment: CDR1 SGHAT and CDR2 FQNNGV. The CDR3: CASSTYSPQETQYF. The CDR3 region has the DNA TGTGCCAGCAGCACCTATAGCCCTCAAGAGACCCAGTACTTC.

The V and J genes are TRBV12-3 or TRBV12-4 and TRBJ1-2; D is undetermined. This CDR3 is built from 11 residues. Trimming took off 8 bases at V and 4 bases at J, with 8 bases between the two ends. CDR3 nucleotide sequence: TGTGCCAGCGGCTCCCTCTATGGCTACACCTTC. Translation gives CASGSLYGYTF.